Below, 2 T cell receptor beta chains from the same sample are listed, as sequenced in a study of blood T cell repertoires in COVID-19. Measured with immunoSEQ multiplex PCR; TCRdb has only the in-frame clones, and not every one. Here the sample spans approximately 200,000 clones, about 91% being singletons. The sequencing input was PBMCs or T cells enriched from blood (not recorded which). These receptors all stem from a man in his late teens or twenties with acute COVID-19.

The chain carries TRBV3-1 (or the pseudogene TRBV3-2) and TRBJ2-1, with 7 bases identical to TRBD1. The CDR3 sequence is 19 residues long. From germline, CDR1 is LGHDT and CDR2 YNNKEL (reference sequence). The V gene end was trimmed by 1 base and the J gene end by 0 bases; junction bases not matched to a gene: 12. The CDR3 spells CASSQGNRTGASSYNEQFF. The DNA of the CDR3 is TGTGCCAGCAGCCAAGGTAACCGGACAGGCGCAAGCTCCTACAATGAGCAGTTCTTC.

The V gene is TRBV9, the J gene TRBJ2-3; D might be TRBD2 (5 bases). Looked up from germline, CDR1 is SGDLS and CDR2 is YYNGEE. This CDR3 region has 15 residues. V lost 3 bases and J lost 3, with 14 bases in between. CDR3 in DNA: TGTGCCAGCAGCGAGAACGGGGTCGTGACAGATACGCAGTATTTT. It yields the protein CASSENGVVTDTQYF.